The text below deals with one T cell receptor beta chain. The antigen remains undetermined. There are 17 residues in the CDR3. CDR1 SEHNR and CDR2 FQNEAQ come from the germline V gene (reference sequence). With 5 bases clipped from V and 4 bases from J, the junction kept 13 bases outside the gene matches. Researchers reported that TCR beta cDNA libraries carried unique molecular identifiers. Roughly 0.5 million cDNA molecules were obtained from around 1 to 9.1 million T cells. One entry per CDR3 protein results from TCRdb running MiXCR on the PCR reads. The table has a few hundred thousand distinct CDR3 sequences, under 55% seen once. The data derive from a study of post-analysis software for immune sequencing data. About the study: Relapsing-remitting, secondary progressive and progressive-relapsing multiple sclerosis were all included among the disease courses. Notes on the study in general: The study found TRBV5-6, TRBV5-1 and TRBV20-1 among 4 or 5 TRBV segments more frequent in patients than controls.

The J gene is TRBJ2-1, the V gene TRBV7-9, with 8 bases lining up with TRBD1. The sample was blood. This receptor was obtained from a girl under 18 with multiple sclerosis. The CDR3 DNA reads TGTGCCAGCAGCCCTAGGCCTGACAGGGGTGGGTACAATGAGCAGTTCTTC. Encoded protein: CASSPRPDRGGYNEQFF.